The present T cell receptor (beta chain) was sequenced within a study of blood T cells in healthy people across ages. Broader study findings: Researchers report that TCR beta diversity correlated strongly with naive T cell percentage.

A second PCR of 7 to 11 cycles used a sample-barcoded 5' primer and a J-beta primer mix. A single record per CDR3 protein comes from TCRdb applying MiXCR to the 5' RACE reads. The table has hundreds of thousands of distinct CDR3 sequences, around 25% seen once. Concerning this clonotype itself: What it recognizes is unknown.

Germline-derived CDR1 and CDR2 are KGHDR and SFDVKD. This CDR3 has 14 amino acids. The data also belong to a second study, concerning T cells of mothers and their children. That work adds: Once extracted, all RNA went into cDNA synthesis at approximately 1.6 ug per 15 ul.

The rearrangement joins TRBV24-1 to TRBJ2-1; D unclear. The closer fit of TRBJ2-5 to the DNA end suggests the J call may be wrong. This receptor was obtained from a boy between 10 and 17 years old in good health. The sequencing sample was made of blood. Here the CDR3 reads CATSDFLLGETQYF. Here the CDR3 DNA reads TGTGCCACCAGTGATTTCCTCCTCGGAGAGACCCAGTACTTC.